The rows below give T cell receptor beta chains drawn from one sample of a study of cytomegalovirus exposure and HLA in healthy donors. Clones were sequenced by immunoSEQ multiplex PCR, and TCRdb holds only the in-frame ones, with some missing. The sample yields about 130,000 clones, about three quarters seen once. Specimen: PBMCs. Source of these receptors: a man between 25 and 39 years old in good health and CMV-seronegative. Each CDR3 is given with its conserved first and last residue. D genes are given only for firm matches. Only some rows state a clone size, as once, few, many or a class for expanded clones.

v_call: TRBV29-1; j_call: TRBJ1-2; clone_size: NA; d_call: NA; cdr3_aa: CSVAVGGAAGYTF; cdr3_nt: TGCAGCGTTGCGGTAGGGGGGGCGGCTGGCTACACCTTC
v_call: TRBV27; j_call: TRBJ1-1; clone_size: NA; d_call: NA; cdr3_aa: CASTMDKNTEAFF; cdr3_nt: TGTGCCAGCACCATGGACAAGAACACTGAAGCTTTCTTT
v_call: TRBV20-1; j_call: TRBJ2-3; clone_size: NA; d_call: NA; cdr3_aa: CSAHDLDTQYF; cdr3_nt: TGCAGTGCTCACGACTTGGATACGCAGTATTTT
v_call: TRBV10-2; j_call: TRBJ1-4; clone_size: once; d_call: TRBD1; cdr3_aa: CASRGTATNEKLFF; cdr3_nt: TGCGCCAGCAGAGGGACAGCAACTAATGAAAAACTGTTTTTT
v_call: TRBV7-2; j_call: TRBJ2-5; clone_size: NA; d_call: TRBD1; cdr3_aa: CASSPQGRGETQYF; cdr3_nt: TGTGCCAGCAGCCCACAGGGGAGAGGGGAGACCCAGTACTTC
v_call: TRBV5-1; j_call: TRBJ2-1; clone_size: NA; d_call: TRBD2; cdr3_aa: CASSLRTSGGADNEQFF; cdr3_nt: TGCGCCAGCAGCTTAAGGACTAGCGGGGGGGCCGACAATGAGCAGTTCTTC
v_call: TRBV18; j_call: TRBJ2-7; clone_size: few; d_call: TRBD2; cdr3_aa: CASSSAGSGEQYF; cdr3_nt: TGTGCCAGCTCATCAGCGGGGAGCGGCGAGCAGTACTTC
v_call: TRBV9; j_call: TRBJ1-1; clone_size: NA; d_call: NA; cdr3_aa: CASRPRVANTEAFF; cdr3_nt: TGTGCCAGCAGGCCTCGTGTGGCGAACACTGAAGCTTTCTTT
v_call: TRBV10-3; j_call: TRBJ2-7; clone_size: NA; d_call: NA; cdr3_aa: CAISESMGLSEQYF; cdr3_nt: TGTGCCATCAGTGAGTCGATGGGGCTATCCGAGCAGTACTTC
v_call: TRBV6-4; j_call: TRBJ1-2; clone_size: NA; d_call: TRBD1; cdr3_aa: CASSDSGTGGGKLSGYTF; cdr3_nt: TGTGCCAGCAGTGACTCCGGGACAGGGGGCGGGAAGCTGTCTGGCTACACCTTC
v_call: TRBV5-8; j_call: TRBJ2-7; clone_size: NA; d_call: TRBD1; cdr3_aa: CASSLANYGTGF; cdr3_nt: TGTGCCAGCAGCTTGGCCAACTACGGGACAGGGTTC
v_call: TRBV4-2; j_call: TRBJ2-7; clone_size: NA; d_call: NA; cdr3_aa: CASSPWQGSYEQYF; cdr3_nt: TGTGCCAGCAGCCCCTGGCAGGGCTCCTACGAGCAGTACTTC
v_call: TRBV5-4; j_call: TRBJ1-2; clone_size: NA; d_call: NA; cdr3_aa: CASSLAGESYGYTF; cdr3_nt: TGTGCCAGCAGCTTGGCCGGAGAGTCCTATGGCTACACCTTC
v_call: TRBV27; j_call: TRBJ2-7; clone_size: NA; d_call: TRBD1; cdr3_aa: CASSLGGQAYEQYF; cdr3_nt: TGTGCCAGCAGTTTAGGGGGACAGGCCTACGAGCAGTACTTC
v_call: TRBV11-2; j_call: TRBJ2-1; clone_size: NA; d_call: TRBD2; cdr3_aa: CASSLVIAGGKNNEQFF; cdr3_nt: TGTGCCAGCAGCTTGGTAATAGCGGGGGGGAAAAACAATGAGCAGTTCTTC
v_call: TRBV5-6; j_call: TRBJ1-1; clone_size: few; d_call: TRBD1; cdr3_aa: CASSPTGQGRGHTEAFF; cdr3_nt: TGTGCCAGCAGCCCGACGGGACAGGGGAGAGGGCACACTGAAGCTTTCTTT
v_call: TRBV5-4; j_call: TRBJ1-1; clone_size: NA; d_call: NA; cdr3_aa: CASSLRADTEAFF; cdr3_nt: TGTGCCAGCAGCTTGAGAGCCGACACTGAAGCTTTCTTT
v_call: TRBV7-9; j_call: TRBJ2-1; clone_size: once; d_call: TRBD2; cdr3_aa: CASSQTSAAYNEQFF; cdr3_nt: TGTGCCAGCAGCCAGACTAGCGCAGCATACAATGAGCAGTTCTTC
v_call: TRBV2; j_call: TRBJ2-1; clone_size: NA; d_call: NA; cdr3_aa: CASSASSVGNEQFF; cdr3_nt: TGTGCCAGCAGTGCTAGTTCCGTCGGCAATGAGCAGTTCTTC
v_call: TRBV28; j_call: TRBJ2-3; clone_size: NA; d_call: TRBD2; cdr3_aa: CASRPYAGGYSTDTQYF; cdr3_nt: TGTGCCAGCCGCCCCTATGCGGGGGGATATAGCACAGATACGCAGTATTTT
v_call: TRBV19; j_call: TRBJ2-5; clone_size: NA; d_call: TRBD2; cdr3_aa: CASSIDLETSGGQETQYF; cdr3_nt: TGTGCCAGTAGTATAGACCTTGAAACTAGCGGGGGACAAGAGACCCAGTACTTC
v_call: TRBV10-1; j_call: TRBJ2-1; clone_size: NA; d_call: NA; cdr3_aa: CASGPKRRTYNEQFF; cdr3_nt: TGCGCCAGCGGTCCGAAGCGGCGGACCTACAATGAGCAGTTCTTC
v_call: TRBV5-6; j_call: TRBJ1-1; clone_size: NA; d_call: NA; cdr3_aa: CASSPLIRGYTEAFF; cdr3_nt: TGTGCCAGCAGCCCCCTTATAAGGGGTTACACTGAAGCTTTCTTT
v_call: TRBV5-4; j_call: TRBJ2-5; clone_size: NA; d_call: NA; cdr3_aa: CASRGWSGETQYF; cdr3_nt: TGTGCCAGTCGGGGGTGGAGCGGCGAGACCCAGTACTTC
v_call: TRBV6-5; j_call: TRBJ1-5; clone_size: NA; d_call: TRBD1; cdr3_aa: CASSYSIQGGQPQHF; cdr3_nt: TGTGCCAGCAGTTACTCGATACAGGGGGGACAGCCCCAGCATTTT
v_call: TRBV2; j_call: TRBJ2-5; clone_size: NA; d_call: NA; cdr3_aa: CASSGRTAVETQYF; cdr3_nt: TGTGCCAGCAGTGGCCGGACAGCAGTGGAGACCCAGTACTTC
v_call: TRBV25-1; j_call: TRBJ1-5; clone_size: medium-sized; d_call: NA; cdr3_aa: CASSEQDNQPQHF; cdr3_nt: TGTGCCAGCAGTGAGCAGGACAATCAGCCCCAGCATTTT
v_call: TRBV2; j_call: TRBJ1-2; clone_size: NA; d_call: TRBD1; cdr3_aa: CASTPGGTVDYGYTF; cdr3_nt: TGTGCCAGCACCCCAGGTGGGACAGTTGACTATGGCTACACCTTC
v_call: TRBV7-9; j_call: TRBJ2-5; clone_size: NA; d_call: TRBD2; cdr3_aa: CASSFGGGKETQYF; cdr3_nt: TGTGCCAGCAGCTTCGGGGGGGGTAAAGAGACCCAGTACTTC
v_call: TRBV11-3; j_call: TRBJ2-7; clone_size: NA; d_call: TRBD2; cdr3_aa: CASSLERGAYEQYF; cdr3_nt: TGTGCCAGCAGCTTAGAGCGGGGGGCCTACGAGCAGTACTTC
v_call: TRBV30; j_call: TRBJ2-7; clone_size: NA; d_call: TRBD1; cdr3_aa: CAWRGPGQGAFEQYF; cdr3_nt: TGTGCCTGGAGGGGACCGGGACAGGGGGCTTTCGAGCAGTACTTC
v_call: TRBV2; j_call: TRBJ1-5; clone_size: NA; d_call: NA; cdr3_aa: CASSGTGGGQPQHF; cdr3_nt: TGTGCCAGCAGTGGAACTGGGGGAGGCCAGCCCCAGCATTTT
v_call: TRBV5-6; j_call: TRBJ2-2; clone_size: NA; d_call: NA; cdr3_aa: CASSSRQNTGELFF; cdr3_nt: TGTGCCAGCAGCTCACGACAGAACACCGGGGAGCTGTTTTTT
v_call: TRBV7-9; j_call: TRBJ1-2; clone_size: NA; d_call: TRBD1; cdr3_aa: CASSGRDRARYGYTF; cdr3_nt: TGTGCCAGCAGCGGTCGGGACAGGGCTCGCTATGGCTACACCTTC
v_call: TRBV11-3; j_call: TRBJ1-1; clone_size: NA; d_call: NA; cdr3_aa: CASRNRAFF; cdr3_nt: TGTGCCAGCAGAAATCGGGCTTTCTTT
v_call: TRBV28; j_call: TRBJ2-7; clone_size: few; d_call: NA; cdr3_aa: CASSPLAGVYEQYF; cdr3_nt: TGTGCCAGCAGTCCTCTTGCAGGGGTCTACGAGCAGTACTTC
v_call: TRBV9; j_call: TRBJ1-1; clone_size: NA; d_call: TRBD1; cdr3_aa: CASSEDYRGGWVSTEAFF; cdr3_nt: TGTGCCAGCAGCGAGGATTACAGGGGAGGATGGGTAAGCACTGAAGCTTTCTTT
v_call: TRBV7-2; j_call: TRBJ1-6; clone_size: NA; d_call: TRBD1; cdr3_aa: CASSSRTGVDSPLHF; cdr3_nt: TGTGCCAGCAGCTCCCGGACAGGGGTAGATTCACCCCTCCACTTT
v_call: TRBV27; j_call: TRBJ2-7; clone_size: NA; d_call: TRBD1; cdr3_aa: CASSLGPGGTREQYF; cdr3_nt: TGTGCCAGCAGTTTAGGTCCAGGGGGAACGCGGGAGCAGTACTTC
v_call: TRBV6-5; j_call: TRBJ1-6; clone_size: NA; d_call: TRBD1; cdr3_aa: CASSYSTGGRDSPLHF; cdr3_nt: TGTGCCAGCAGTTACTCAACAGGGGGCAGGGATTCACCCCTCCACTTT
v_call: TRBV5-5; j_call: TRBJ1-1; clone_size: NA; d_call: NA; cdr3_aa: CASISHRSNTEAFF; cdr3_nt: TGTGCCAGCATCTCCCACAGGTCGAACACTGAAGCTTTCTTT
v_call: TRBV19; j_call: TRBJ2-2; clone_size: NA; d_call: TRBD2; cdr3_aa: CASSIGPASGGTGELFF; cdr3_nt: TGTGCCAGTAGTATTGGCCCGGCTAGCGGGGGAACCGGGGAGCTGTTTTTT
v_call: TRBV7-2; j_call: TRBJ1-6; clone_size: NA; d_call: TRBD1; cdr3_aa: CASSLALRQGLNSPLHF; cdr3_nt: TGTGCCAGCAGCTTAGCCCTCCGACAGGGGCTTAATTCACCCCTCCACTTT
v_call: TRBV7-9; j_call: TRBJ2-1; clone_size: NA; d_call: TRBD2; cdr3_aa: CASSPLAGEQFF; cdr3_nt: TGTGCCAGCAGCCCACTAGCGGGTGAGCAGTTCTTC
v_call: TRBV6-4; j_call: TRBJ2-7; clone_size: NA; d_call: TRBD2; cdr3_aa: CASSSAGSTYEQYF; cdr3_nt: TGTGCCAGCAGCTCAGCGGGGTCAACCTACGAGCAGTACTTC
v_call: TRBV5-1; j_call: TRBJ1-4; clone_size: NA; d_call: NA; cdr3_aa: CASSRGGGGEKLFF; cdr3_nt: TGCGCCAGCAGCCGCGGGGGTGGTGGTGAAAAACTGTTTTTT
v_call: TRBV14; j_call: TRBJ2-5; clone_size: NA; d_call: TRBD2; cdr3_aa: CASSQVGRVETQYF; cdr3_nt: TGTGCCAGCAGCCAAGTCGGGAGGGTCGAGACCCAGTACTTC
v_call: TRBV2; j_call: TRBJ2-2; clone_size: NA; d_call: NA; cdr3_aa: CASSEWFSPGELFF; cdr3_nt: TGTGCCAGCAGTGAATGGTTTAGCCCCGGGGAGCTGTTTTTT
v_call: TRBV10-1; j_call: TRBJ2-5; clone_size: NA; d_call: TRBD1; cdr3_aa: CASSPDRPEETQYF; cdr3_nt: TGCGCCAGCAGTCCGGACAGGCCCGAAGAGACCCAGTACTTC
v_call: TRBV6-1; j_call: TRBJ2-5; clone_size: NA; d_call: NA; cdr3_aa: CASSGGLAHETQYF; cdr3_nt: TGTGCCAGCAGTGGAGGGCTAGCCCACGAGACCCAGTACTTC